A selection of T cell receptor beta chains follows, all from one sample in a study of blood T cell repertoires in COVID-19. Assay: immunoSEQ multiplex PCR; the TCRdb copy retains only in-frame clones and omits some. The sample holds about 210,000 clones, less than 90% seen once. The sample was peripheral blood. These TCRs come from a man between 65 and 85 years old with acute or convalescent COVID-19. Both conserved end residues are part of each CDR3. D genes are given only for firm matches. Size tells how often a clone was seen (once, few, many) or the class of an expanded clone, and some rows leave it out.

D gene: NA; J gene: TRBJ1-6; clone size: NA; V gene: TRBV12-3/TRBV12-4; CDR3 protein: CASSLYRDSPLHF; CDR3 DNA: TGTGCCAGCAGTCTCTACAGAGATTCACCCCTCCACTTT
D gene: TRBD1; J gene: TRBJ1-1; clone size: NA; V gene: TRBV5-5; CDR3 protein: CASSLSGTAQNTEAFF; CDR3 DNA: TGTGCCAGCAGCTTGTCGGGGACAGCCCAGAACACTGAAGCTTTCTTT
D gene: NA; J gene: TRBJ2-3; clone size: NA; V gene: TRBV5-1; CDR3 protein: CASSVGARDTQYF; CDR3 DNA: TGCGCCAGCAGCGTAGGGGCTCGAGATACGCAGTATTTT
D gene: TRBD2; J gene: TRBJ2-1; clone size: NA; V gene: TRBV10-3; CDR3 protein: CAIRRTSGPYNEQFF; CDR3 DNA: TGTGCCATCAGGAGGACTAGCGGCCCCTACAATGAGCAGTTCTTC
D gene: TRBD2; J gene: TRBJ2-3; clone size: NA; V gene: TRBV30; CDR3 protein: CAWSFLADFTDTQYF; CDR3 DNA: TGTGCCTGGAGTTTTCTAGCGGATTTCACAGATACGCAGTATTTT
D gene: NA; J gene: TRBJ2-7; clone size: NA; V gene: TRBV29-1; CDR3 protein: CSAVSSYSYEQYF; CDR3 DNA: TGCAGCGCCGTCTCTAGTTACTCCTACGAGCAGTACTTC
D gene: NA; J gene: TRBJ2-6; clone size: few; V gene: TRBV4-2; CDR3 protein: CASSQDLGGTAGANVLTF; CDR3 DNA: TGTGCCAGCAGCCAAGATTTGGGGGGAACGGCAGGGGCCAACGTCCTGACTTTC
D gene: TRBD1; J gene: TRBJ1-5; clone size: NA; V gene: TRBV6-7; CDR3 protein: CASSYSQGGSNQPQHF; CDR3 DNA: TGTGCCAGCAGTTACTCACAGGGGGGAAGCAATCAGCCCCAGCATTTT
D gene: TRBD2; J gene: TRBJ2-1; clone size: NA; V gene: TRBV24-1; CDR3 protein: CATSDVKGTSGRRQFF; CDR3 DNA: TGTGCCACCAGTGACGTTAAGGGGACTAGCGGGAGACGGCAGTTCTTC
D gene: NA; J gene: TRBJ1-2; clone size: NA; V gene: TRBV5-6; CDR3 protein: CASSPVDRPFYGYTF; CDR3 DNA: TGTGCCAGCAGCCCGGTCGACAGGCCTTTCTATGGCTACACCTTC
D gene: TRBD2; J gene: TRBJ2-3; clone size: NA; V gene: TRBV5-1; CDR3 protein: CASSPGLAGRTDTQYF; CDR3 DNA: TGCGCCAGCAGCCCGGGACTAGCGGGGCGCACAGATACGCAGTATTTT
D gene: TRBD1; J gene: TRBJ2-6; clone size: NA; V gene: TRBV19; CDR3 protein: CASSDRGSGANVLTF; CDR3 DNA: TGTGCCAGTAGTGACAGGGGGTCTGGGGCCAACGTCCTGACTTTC
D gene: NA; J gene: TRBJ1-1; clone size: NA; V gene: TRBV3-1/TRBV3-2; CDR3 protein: CASIYKTEAFF; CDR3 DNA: TGTGCCAGCATATATAAAACTGAAGCTTTCTTT
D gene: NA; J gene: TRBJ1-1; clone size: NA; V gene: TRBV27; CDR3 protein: CASSLFGGDLPNTEAFF; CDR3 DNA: TGTGCCAGCAGTTTATTTGGGGGGGACCTCCCAAACACTGAAGCTTTCTTT
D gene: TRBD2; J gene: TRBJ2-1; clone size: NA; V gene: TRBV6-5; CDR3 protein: CASTGLAGAGEQFF; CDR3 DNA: TGTGCCAGCACAGGACTAGCGGGGGCGGGTGAGCAGTTCTTC
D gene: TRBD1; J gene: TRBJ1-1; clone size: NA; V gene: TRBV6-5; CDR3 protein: CASSYNPGGRGTEAFF; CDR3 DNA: TGTGCCAGCAGTTACAACCCAGGGGGTAGGGGCACTGAAGCTTTCTTT
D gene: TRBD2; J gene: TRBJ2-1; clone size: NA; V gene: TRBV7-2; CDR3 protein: CASSPRLARDEQFF; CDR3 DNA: TGTGCCAGCAGCCCTCGACTAGCGAGGGATGAGCAGTTCTTC
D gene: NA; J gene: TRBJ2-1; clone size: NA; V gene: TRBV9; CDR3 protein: CASSVGSGYATSSYNEQFF; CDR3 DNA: TGTGCCAGCAGCGTAGGGAGCGGCTACGCTACCAGCTCCTACAATGAGCAGTTCTTC
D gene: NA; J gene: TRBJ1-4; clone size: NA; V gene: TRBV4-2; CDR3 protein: CASSQGSDTVGEKLFF; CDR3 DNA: TGTGCCAGCAGCCAAGGCTCAGACACAGTGGGCGAAAAACTGTTTTTT
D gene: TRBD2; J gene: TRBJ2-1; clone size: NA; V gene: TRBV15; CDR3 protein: CATSRGAGGQNEQFF; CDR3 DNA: TGTGCCACCAGCAGAGGGGCGGGAGGGCAGAATGAGCAGTTCTTC
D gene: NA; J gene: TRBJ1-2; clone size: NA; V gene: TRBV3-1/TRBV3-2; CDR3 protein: CASSQQGNYGYTF; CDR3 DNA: TGTGCCAGCAGCCAACAGGGTAACTATGGCTACACCTTC
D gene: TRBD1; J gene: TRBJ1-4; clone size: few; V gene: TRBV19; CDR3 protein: CASSFRDRPNEKLFF; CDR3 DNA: TGTGCCAGTAGTTTCCGGGACAGGCCTAATGAAAAACTGTTTTTT
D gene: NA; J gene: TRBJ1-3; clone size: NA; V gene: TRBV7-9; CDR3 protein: CATPQDFSGNTIYF; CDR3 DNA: TGTGCCACCCCGCAGGATTTTTCTGGAAACACCATATATTTT
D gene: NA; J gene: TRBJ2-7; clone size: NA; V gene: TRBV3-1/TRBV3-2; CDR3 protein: CASSQPGNGEQYF; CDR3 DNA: TGTGCCAGCAGCCAACCAGGGAACGGTGAGCAGTACTTC
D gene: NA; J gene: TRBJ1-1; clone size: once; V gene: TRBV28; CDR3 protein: CASSPRDGTSRGAFF; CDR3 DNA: TGTGCCAGCAGTCCCCGTGATGGGACTTCCCGCGGGGCTTTCTTT
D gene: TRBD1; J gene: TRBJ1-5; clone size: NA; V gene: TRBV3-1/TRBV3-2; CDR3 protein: CASSLTGDQPQHF; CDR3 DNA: TGTGCCAGCAGCCTGACAGGGGATCAGCCCCAGCATTTT
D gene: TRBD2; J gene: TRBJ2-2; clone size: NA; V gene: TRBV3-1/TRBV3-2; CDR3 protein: CASSPWAGGRAGELFF; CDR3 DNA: TGTGCCAGCAGCCCATGGGCGGGAGGGCGAGCCGGGGAGCTGTTTTTT
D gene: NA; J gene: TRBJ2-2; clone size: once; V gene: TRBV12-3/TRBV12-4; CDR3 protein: CASSIGAGELFF; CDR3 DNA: TGTGCCAGCAGCATCGGGGCCGGGGAGCTGTTTTTT